This T cell receptor (beta chain) was obtained from a study of CD8 T cells in Susac syndrome. RNA in amounts of roughly 0.5 to 1 ug was reverse transcribed with random hexamers. TCRdb reprocessed the immunoSEQ multiplex PCR reads with MiXCR, giving one entry per CDR3 protein. This sample yields around 71,000 distinct CDR3 sequences, of which over 95% are seen a single time; more than 0.09% belongs to the top ten. Negative isolation was used for CD8+ and CD4+ T cells and FACS enrichment for TEMRA cells. Germline trimming cut 7 bases from V and 3 bases from J; bases unmatched to any gene: 9. This CDR3 has 15 residues. Germline CDR1 reads SGHTA; CDR2 reads FQGNSA.

This sequence joins TRBV7-2 and TRBJ2-7; 10 positions agree with TRBD2. This clonotype originated in a human donor with multiple sclerosis. The sequenced sample consisted of CD4+ T cells from PBMCs. CDR3 sequence: CASTTSLAGNYEQYF. In nucleotides, the CDR3 is TGTGCCAGCACCACCTCACTAGCGGGGAACTACGAGCAGTACTTC.